These T cell receptor beta chains were read from a single sample in a study of vaccination effects on CD4 cells after COVID-19. For these receptors, no antigen is known. The assay was immunoSEQ multiplex PCR, and TCRdb's table has in-frame clones only and misses some. There are 14,000 or so clones in the sample; more than 65% occur only once, and 25% lies in the top ten. Sequenced here: CD4+ T cells from PBMCs cultured with HCoV-229E spike peptides, sampled before COVID-19 vaccination. Receptors originate from a human donor who received a COVID-19 vaccine. CDR3s include the opening cysteine and the closing phenylalanine or tryptophan.

j_call v_call cdr3_aa
TRBJ1-2 TRBV27 CASSFSWDRGDYGYTF
TRBJ1-3 TRBV21-1 CASSRDSSGNTIYF
TRBJ1-4 TRBV11-2 CASSRGWGADFEKLFF
TRBJ1-1 TRBV11-1 CASSQRGVLAGAEAFF
TRBJ1-5 TRBV12-5 CASGLYYENSNQPQHF
TRBJ1-5 TRBV24-1 CATSDFSNQPQHF
TRBJ2-7 TRBV3-1/TRBV3-2 CASSQPLGPAEQYF
TRBJ2-7 TRBV7-2 CASSLVPGGPSYEQYF
TRBJ2-1 TRBV5-1 CASSFDPGISYNEQFF
TRBJ2-7 TRBV3-1/TRBV3-2 CASSQNSGSRGQYF
TRBJ1-2 TRBV5-8 CASSLAEDNYGYTF